Following are 27 T cell receptor beta chains from one sample sequenced in a study of blood T cell repertoires in COVID-19. Measured with immunoSEQ multiplex PCR; TCRdb has only the in-frame clones, and not every one. The sample lists under 150,000 clones; more than 75% were seen once. Sequencing was performed on peripheral blood. The receptors stem from a man in his 60s with acute or convalescent COVID-19.

The chain employs TRBV7-3 and TRBJ2-7; the match to TRBD1 covers 7 bases. The CDR3 spans 16 residues. CDR1 and CDR2 (germline): SGHTA, FQGTGA. V lost 9 bases and J lost 2; bases outside the gene matches: 16. This chain's CDR3 is CARLWPFDRVPYEQYF. CDR3 bases: TGTGCCAGGCTTTGGCCCTTCGACAGGGTACCCTACGAGCAGTACTTC.

In its sample, this clone was seen a few times. The V gene is TRBV5-1, the J gene TRBJ2-2, with D possibly being TRBD1 (6 bases). Between the trimmed V and J ends, which lost 1 base and 2 bases, there was a span of 18 bases. Germline V lookup: CDR1 SGHRS, CDR2 YFSETQ. The CDR3 is 18 amino acids. The CDR3 reads CASSLRGSRGSNTGELFF. The CDR3 DNA reads as TGCGCCAGCAGCTTGCGGGGCAGCAGGGGTTCTAACACCGGGGAGCTGTTTTTT.

The chain has TRBV4-1 and TRBJ1-3; no reliable D call. The germline V gene has CDR1 MGHRA and CDR2 YSYEKL. V lost 4 bases and J lost 1, with 14 bases in between. CDR3 length equals 16 residues. The CDR3 nucleotides read TGCGCCAGCAGCCCGCCTGGTAGCAGATCTGGAAACACCATATATTTT. It specifies CASSPPGSRSGNTIYF.

This clone was detected once. The chain recombines TRBV29-1 with TRBJ2-2; 11 bases line up with TRBD2. Germline-derived CDR1 and CDR2 are SQVTM and ANQGSEA. V was pared by 3 bases and J by 0 bases, with 21 bases of the junction left unmatched. CDR3 size: 22 residues. The CDR3 DNA is TGCAGCGTTGACCCCCCCGCCTGGACAACCGATAGCGGGAGGGCGAACACCGGGGAGCTGTTTTTT. Translating it yields CSVDPPAWTTDSGRANTGELFF.

This chain connects TRBV6-5 to TRBJ1-1, with 10 bases identical to TRBD1. CDR3 length equals 13 residues. After removal of 7 bases from V and 6 bases from J, the junction contained 5 bases not matched to a gene. CDR1 MNHEY and CDR2 SVGAGI come from the germline V gene. CDR3 in amino acids: CASTTGGRAEAFF. As DNA, the CDR3 is TGTGCCAGCACGACAGGGGGCCGCGCTGAAGCTTTCTTT.

This chain connects TRBV2 to TRBJ2-2; D is perhaps TRBD2 (6 bases). CDR3 size: 12 residues. Trimming pared 8 bases from V and 4 bases from J, leaving 8 bases between. Germline-derived CDR1 and CDR2 are SNHLY and FYNNEI. The CDR3 bases are TGTGCCAGCGGGAGGACCACCGGGGAGCTGTTTTTT. This codes for CASGRTTGELFF.

The chain couples TRBV4-1 to TRBJ2-5; TRBD2 matches at 8 bases. CDR1 and CDR2 from the germline V gene are MGHRA and YSYEKL. This CDR3 region has 15 residues. Trimming at V came to 3 bases and at J to 1 base, leaving 4 bases not matched to a gene. In DNA form, the CDR3 reads TGCGCCAGCAGCCAGTATACTAGCGGCCAAGAGACCCAGTACTTC. This gives the protein CASSQYTSGQETQYF.

The sample holds one count of this clone. The chain has TRBV30 and TRBJ1-5, with 7 bases fitting TRBD1. The CDR3 totals 14 residues. V was pared by 5 bases and J by 2 bases, with 6 bases of the junction left unmatched. Germline assignment: CDR1 GTSNPN and CDR2 SVGIG (reference sequence). The CDR3 nucleotides read TGTGCCTGGGGAAGACAGGGCGGCAATCAGCCCCAGCATTTT. Protein: CAWGRQGGNQPQHF.

The chain joins TRBV7-2 to TRBJ2-3, with 13 positions matching TRBD2. The CDR3 contains 18 residues. Unmatched junction bases numbered 7, after V lost 1 base and J lost 3 bases. CDR1 is SGHTA and CDR2 is FQGNSA in the germline V gene. The CDR3 reads CASSLVILAGGRTDTQYF. The DNA for the CDR3 is TGTGCCAGCAGCTTAGTTATACTAGCGGGAGGGAGGACAGATACGCAGTATTTT.

V is TRBV5-1 and J is TRBJ1-4; D is possibly TRBD1 (5 bases). The CDR3 is 16 residues long. V was clipped by 4 bases and J by 8 bases, with 21 bases between them. Germline V lookup: CDR1 SGHRS, CDR2 YFSETQ. The CDR3: CASSLDLSGFGEKLFF. CDR3 nucleotides: TGCGCCAGCAGCCTGGACCTGTCAGGGTTTGGGGAAAAACTGTTTTTT.

The table lists this clone with a few counts. The CDR3 sequence is CASRSIKRGEAGELFF. The CDR3 coding sequence is TGTGCCAGCAGGTCAATAAAGCGGGGGGAAGCCGGGGAGCTGTTTTTT. V gene TRBV11-2 combines with J gene TRBJ2-2; 9 nucleotides match TRBD2. The CDR3 runs 16 residues. Trimming removed 6 bases from V and 6 bases from J; junction bases left unmatched: 11. Germline assignment: CDR1 SGHAT and CDR2 FQNNGV.

The chain carries TRBV12-3 or TRBV12-4 and TRBJ2-7; a weak D match, TRBD2 (5 bases). Trimming removed 7 bases from V and 3 bases from J, with 7 bases in between. This CDR3 has 11 residues. This CDR3 reads CASTAGYEQYF. CDR3 nucleotide sequence: TGTGCCAGCACCGCGGGCTACGAGCAGTACTTC.

This clone was observed at least ten times. The rearrangement joins TRBV5-4 to TRBJ2-1; D not resolved. Trimming cost V 2 bases and J 6 bases, with 9 bases left between them. Germline V CDR1 and CDR2: SGHNT, YYREEE (reference sequence). This CDR3 has 13 residues. For the CDR3, the DNA is TGTGCCAGCAGCTTAACCACTTTCAATGAGCAGTTCTTC. It codes for CASSLTTFNEQFF.

The gene calls are TRBV28 and TRBJ2-7; TRBD2 is a possible D gene (6 bases). Per the germline V gene, CDR1 is MDHEN and CDR2 is SYDVKM. Trimming removed 4 bases at V and 0 bases at J, with 13 bases between. The CDR3 contains 15 residues. CDR3 amino acids: CASSSLAASSYEQYF. As DNA, the CDR3 is TGTGCCAGCAGTTCTTTAGCGGCTAGCTCCTACGAGCAGTACTTC.

The chain has TRBV27 and TRBJ2-3, with a tentative D call TRBD2 (7 bases). V lost 6 bases to trimming and J lost 5 bases, with 21 bases between them. CDR1 is MNHEY, CDR2 SMNVEV, per germline (reference sequence). The CDR3 spans 16 residues. CDR3 sequence: CASSRRGGRAIDTQYF. CDR3 coding DNA: TGTGCCAGCAGCCGTAGGGGGGGGAGGGCCATAGATACGCAGTATTTT.

The gene calls are TRBV7-3 and TRBJ2-1, with 9 nucleotides matching TRBD2. V shed 2 bases and J 0 bases; nucleotides not matched to a gene: 2. The CDR3 contains 16 residues. From germline, CDR1 is SGHTA and CDR2 FQGTGA. The CDR3 nucleotides read TGTGCCAGCAGCTTAGCTAGCGGGAACTCCTACAATGAGCAGTTCTTC. It encodes CASSLASGNSYNEQFF.

The V call is TRBV3-1 (or the pseudogene TRBV3-2), the J call TRBJ1-5, with TRBD1 identical over 8 bases. V lost 1 base, J lost 3 bases, and 11 bases stayed unmatched. Germline CDR1 LGHDT, CDR2 YNNKEL (reference sequence). This CDR3 is built from 18 residues. The CDR3 DNA reads TGTGCCAGCAGCCAAGGTGCTCCGGGACAGGCGTACAATCAGCCCCAGCATTTT. Its protein is CASSQGAPGQAYNQPQHF.

The chain couples TRBV2 to TRBJ2-1; 10 bases align to TRBD2. The germline V gene has CDR1 SNHLY and CDR2 FYNNEI. The CDR3 sequence is 14 residues long. Losses at the gene ends were 8 bases for V and 7 bases for J; bases not matched to a gene: 8. The CDR3 loop is CASSAGGPVNEQFF. Here the CDR3 DNA reads TGTGCCAGCTCAGCGGGAGGGCCGGTTAATGAGCAGTTCTTC.

The rearrangement joins TRBV18 to TRBJ2-6; D is possibly TRBD2 (5 bases). The length of the CDR3 is 14 residues. The V end lost 6 bases, the J end lost 9 bases, and 15 bases lay between the germline ends. Germline CDR1 is KGHSH and CDR2 is LQKENI. The CDR3 region has the DNA TGTGCCAGCTCGGCGGGTCCAGAGGACAACGTCCTGACTTTC. Encoded protein: CASSAGPEDNVLTF.

The genes are TRBV6-2 or TRBV6-3 and TRBJ2-1; possible D gene TRBD2, 5 bases. CDR3 length: 15 residues. Per germline, CDR1 MNHEY and CDR2 SVGEGT. V lost 5 bases, J lost 0 bases, and 11 bases lay in between. The CDR3, as DNA: TGTGCCAGCAGTCGCGACTACAACTCCTACAATGAGCAGTTCTTC. It yields the protein CASSRDYNSYNEQFF.

The rearrangement links TRBV2 to TRBJ2-2, with 7 positions matching TRBD1. This CDR3 is built from 14 residues. V lost 5 bases, J lost 2 bases, and 2 bases stayed unmatched. Germline assignment: CDR1 SNHLY and CDR2 FYNNEI. This chain's CDR3 is CASSRQGNTGELFF. In DNA form, the CDR3 reads TGTGCCAGCAGTAGACAGGGAAACACCGGGGAGCTGTTTTTT.

Worth noting for this clone: This sample also contains other DNA sequences that code for the same CDR3. The V gene is TRBV18, the J gene TRBJ2-5; 8 nucleotides line up with TRBD1. This CDR3 has 13 amino acids. The V gene's germline CDR1 is KGHSH and CDR2 LQKENI. J gave up 5 bases and V 3 bases, and 2 bases lay outside the gene matches. The CDR3 bases are TGTGCCAGCTCACCGGACAGGGCTGAGACCCAGTACTTC. Its protein product is CASSPDRAETQYF.

This clone showed up just once. This chain connects TRBV12-3 or TRBV12-4 to TRBJ2-1; the D gene is possibly TRBD2 (5 bases). The CDR3 totals 13 residues. Trimming took off 1 base at V and 6 bases at J, with 7 bases between the two ends. As DNA, the CDR3 is TGTGCCAGCAGTTTAGGACGGGGCAATGAGCAGTTCTTC. Translated, it gives CASSLGRGNEQFF.

The V call is TRBV21-1, the J call TRBJ2-1; the D call in the table, TRBD2, was not verified against the DNA. TRBV21-1 is a known pseudogene. The CDR3 is 17 residues long. CDR3 DNA: TGTGCCAGCAGTCTACTGACTAGCGGGCCCGGGGACAATGAGCAGTTCTTC. It is translated as CASSLLTSGPGDNEQFF.

The chain has TRBV28 and TRBJ2-5, with 9 bases identical to TRBD1. This CDR3 comprises 15 residues. V shed 4 bases, J shed 4 bases, and the junction held 7 bases outside the gene matches. The germline V gene has CDR1 MDHEN and CDR2 SYDVKM. The CDR3 reads CASSSPGQGRETQYF. Written as DNA, the CDR3 is TGTGCCAGCAGTTCTCCGGGACAGGGAAGAGAGACCCAGTACTTC.

The rearrangement links TRBV6-5 to TRBJ1-5, with a tentative D call TRBD1 (5 bases). V dropped 4 bases and J dropped 6 bases, with 13 bases sitting between them. The CDR3 is 14 residues long. Germline CDR1 MNHEY, CDR2 SVGAGI. For the CDR3, the DNA is TGTGCCAGCAGTTTGCGGGACGGTATTCAGCCCCAGCATTTT. The encoded protein is CASSLRDGIQPQHF.

V usage is TRBV7-3 and J usage is TRBJ1-2; D remains unclear. With 2 bases removed from V and 8 bases from J, the gap between germline ends came to 12 bases. Germline V gives CDR1 SGHTA, CDR2 FQGTGA. The CDR3 runs 13 residues. The CDR3 nucleotides are TGTGCCAGCAGCTTAGGGTCCGGGTCGGGCTACACCTTC. Its protein is CASSLGSGSGYTF.